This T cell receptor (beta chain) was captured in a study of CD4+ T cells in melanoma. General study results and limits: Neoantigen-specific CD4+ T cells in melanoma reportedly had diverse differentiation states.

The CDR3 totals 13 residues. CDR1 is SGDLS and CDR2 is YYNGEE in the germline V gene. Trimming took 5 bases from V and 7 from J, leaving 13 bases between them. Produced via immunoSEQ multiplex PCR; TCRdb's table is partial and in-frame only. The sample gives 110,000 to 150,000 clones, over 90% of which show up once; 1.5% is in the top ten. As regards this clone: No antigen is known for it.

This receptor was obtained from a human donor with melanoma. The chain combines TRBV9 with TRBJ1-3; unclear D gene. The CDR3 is CASSRQVGNTIYF. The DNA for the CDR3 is TGTGCCAGCAGTCGGCAGGTGGGGAACACCATATATTTT.